The 32 T cell receptor beta chains listed next were all sequenced from one sample in a study of blood T cell repertoires in COVID-19. Sequencing used immunoSEQ multiplex PCR; TCRdb keeps in-frame clones, though not all of them. The table includes some 160,000 clones, 85% to 90% detected once. Sequenced sample: peripheral blood. These receptors all stem from a man aged 50 or older who had recovered from COVID-19.

V and J are TRBV9 and TRBJ2-1; 10 bases line up with TRBD2. Germline V CDR1 and CDR2: SGDLS, YYNGEE. This CDR3 region has 16 residues. The V and J ends lost 4 bases and 5 bases, in that order; junction bases with no gene match: 9. As DNA, the CDR3 is TGTGCCAGCAGCCCCTTCCTAGCGGGAGTCAACAATGAGCAGTTCTTC. Translated, it gives CASSPFLAGVNNEQFF.

The chain combines TRBV28 with TRBJ2-5; weak D call: TRBD1 (5 bases). V shed 4 bases and J shed 5 bases, with 17 bases lying between them. Germline assignment: CDR1 MDHEN and CDR2 SYDVKM. The CDR3 covers 15 residues. The CDR3: CASSSGPQLRETQYF. Here the CDR3 DNA reads TGTGCCAGCAGTTCAGGGCCCCAACTGCGGGAGACCCAGTACTTC.

V usage is TRBV6-5 and J usage is TRBJ1-6; D unclear. The CDR3 length is 15 residues. The V gene's germline CDR1 is MNHEY and CDR2 SVGAGI. The germline V and J ends were trimmed by 4 bases and 4 bases, with 11 bases remaining between them. This chain's CDR3 is CASSSRVEYNSPLHF. Here the CDR3 DNA reads TGTGCCAGCAGTTCGAGGGTTGAGTATAATTCACCCCTCCACTTT.

A note on this clone: Other nucleotide sequences from this sample produce the same CDR3. The chain has TRBV18 and TRBJ1-6, with 7 nucleotides matching TRBD1. The CDR3 spans 15 residues. V shed 2 bases and J 5 bases; nucleotides not matched to a gene: 3. The germline CDR1 and CDR2 sequences are KGHSH and LQKENI. CDR3 nucleotides: TGTGCCAGCTCACCAACAGGACAGGATAATTCACCCCTCCACTTT. Residues: CASSPTGQDNSPLHF.

The chain carries TRBV6-5 and TRBJ2-7, with 12 nucleotides matching TRBD2. The CDR3 is made up of 13 amino acids. Trimming cost V 11 bases and J 4 bases; bases outside gene matches: 6. Germline-derived CDR1 and CDR2 are MNHEY and SVGAGI. The CDR3 here is CAVGLAGLYEQYF. In DNA form, the CDR3 reads TGTGCCGTAGGACTAGCGGGGTTGTACGAGCAGTACTTC.

The chain employs TRBV18 and TRBJ1-6; a possible D gene is TRBD1 (5 bases). The ends were cut back, 4 bases at V and 3 bases at J, with 13 bases in the middle. Germline CDR1 and CDR2: KGHSH and LQKENI. The CDR3 runs to 16 residues. Written as DNA, the CDR3 is TGTGCCAGCTCACTCGACAGTTTCGGCTATAATTCACCCCTCCACTTT. Its protein product is CASSLDSFGYNSPLHF.

V is TRBV6-2 or TRBV6-3 and J is TRBJ2-7, with 9 bases matching TRBD1. Germline V lookup: CDR1 MNHEY, CDR2 SVGEGT. The CDR3 runs 15 residues. Trimming removed 2 bases from V and 4 bases from J; junction bases left unmatched: 6. The CDR3 here is CASSYGGTGSYEQYF. CDR3 in DNA: TGTGCCAGCAGTTACGGCGGGACAGGGTCATACGAGCAGTACTTC.

The J gene is TRBJ1-1, the V gene TRBV6-5; D possibly corresponds to TRBD1 (5 bases). This CDR3 has 14 amino acids. Between the trimmed V and J ends, which lost 2 bases and 2 bases, there was a span of 9 bases. Germline loops: CDR1 MNHEY, CDR2 SVGAGI. The CDR3 loop reads CASSYRGQNTEAFF. The CDR3 nucleotides read TGTGCCAGCAGTTACCGAGGACAAAACACTGAAGCTTTCTTT.

V gene TRBV19 combines with J gene TRBJ2-3, with 14 bases identical to TRBD2. Trimming at V came to 5 bases and at J to 1 base, leaving 8 bases not matched to a gene. In germline, CDR1 is LNHDA, CDR2 SQIVND (reference sequence). This CDR3 is 18 amino acids long. The CDR3: CASSSGLAGGKGTDTQYF. Written as DNA, the CDR3 is TGTGCCAGTAGTTCCGGACTAGCGGGGGGAAAGGGCACAGATACGCAGTATTTT.

The chain carries TRBV9 and TRBJ2-2; possibly TRBD1 for D (6 bases). With 1 base removed from V and 6 bases from J, the gap between germline ends came to 10 bases. The CDR3 is 14 residues long. CDR1 is SGDLS and CDR2 is YYNGEE in the germline V gene. CDR3 region: CASSVLDRPGELFF. CDR3 nucleotides: TGTGCCAGCAGCGTATTGGACAGACCCGGGGAGCTGTTTTTT.

Of note for this clone: It is unclear where the CDR3 begins or ends on the DNA, so no DNA is shown, and the CDR3 is as TCRdb lists it. The gene calls are TRBV6-2 or TRBV6-3 and TRBJ2-1; the tabulated D call, TRBD2, remains unverified against the DNA. The germline V gene encodes CDR1 MNHEY and CDR2 SVGEGT. The CDR3 totals 18 residues, both ends included. This CDR3 reads CASSYFGPTSGAYNEQFF.

This chain links TRBV19 with TRBJ2-2; no clear D gene. CDR1 and CDR2 (germline): LNHDA, SQIVND (reference sequence). V lost 0 bases and J 1 base, leaving 6 bases between the germline ends. CDR3 size: 15 residues. As DNA, the CDR3 is TGTGCCAGTAGTATAGATCGCGGGAACACCGGGGAGCTGTTTTTT. This sequence encodes CASSIDRGNTGELFF. Filled out from reference TRBV19 and TRBJ2-2, the complete variable domain reads DGGITQSPKYLFRKEGQNVTLSCEQNLNHDAMYWYRQDPGQGLRLIYYSQIVNDFQKGDIAEGYSVSREKKESFPLTVTSAQKNPTAFYLCASSIDRGNTGELFFGEGSRLTVL.

The chain uses TRBV18 and TRBJ2-5, with 9 bases identical to TRBD2. This CDR3 spans 15 amino acids. Germline V gene lookup returns CDR1 KGHSH and CDR2 LQKENI. Germline trimming cut 0 bases from V and 4 bases from J; bases unmatched to any gene: 3. CDR3 nucleotide sequence: TGTGCCAGCTCACCACCTTCTAGCGGGGTAGAGACCCAGTACTTC. This encodes CASSPPSSGVETQYF.

The genes are TRBV4-3 and TRBJ1-1; D perhaps matches TRBD1 (6 bases). There are 15 residues in the CDR3. Germline V gives CDR1 LGHNA, CDR2 YSLEER. Trimming removed 4 bases from V and 4 bases from J, with 16 bases in between. The CDR3 region has the DNA TGCGCCAGCAGCCGTTCGCCGGGGGGGCCCACTGAAGCTTTCTTT. This translates into CASSRSPGGPTEAFF.

The J gene is TRBJ2-5, the V gene TRBV14, with TRBD1 as a possible D gene (6 bases). Trimming left V 5 bases short and J 2 bases short, with 9 bases between. Germline CDR1 and CDR2: SGHDN and FVKESK. The CDR3 contains 13 residues. The CDR3 nucleotides are TGTGCCAGCAGCAGGACAGTACAAGAGACCCAGTACTTC. This gives the protein CASSRTVQETQYF.

The genes are TRBV7-9 and TRBJ1-2; 8 nucleotides match TRBD1. Germline-derived CDR1 and CDR2 are SEHNR and FQNEAQ (reference sequence). The CDR3 consists of 14 residues. V trimming: 3 bases; J trimming: 4 bases; junction bases outside the gene matches: 4. CDR3 sequence reads: CASSFGTGAYGYTF. The CDR3 DNA sequence: TGTGCCAGCAGCTTCGGGACAGGTGCCTATGGCTACACCTTC.

J is TRBJ1-5 and V is TRBV28; tentatively, D is TRBD1 (5 bases). V dropped 6 bases and J dropped 4 bases, with 19 bases sitting between them. The CDR3 sequence is 16 residues long. CDR1 and CDR2 (germline): MDHEN, SYDVKM. The CDR3 DNA follows: TGTGCCAGCAGACCCCCTGGGAGGGGCGGTAATCAGCCCCAGCATTTT. This translates into CASRPPGRGGNQPQHF. The complete variable domain, with remaining parts taken from reference TRBV28 and TRBJ1-5, reads DVKVTQSSRYLVKRTGEKVFLECVQDMDHENMFWYRQDPGLGLRLIYFSYDVKMKEKGDIPEGYSVSREKKERFSLILESASTNQTSMYLCASRPPGRGGNQPQHFGDGTRLSIL.

This chain links TRBV18 with TRBJ1-1, with D possibly matching TRBD1 (6 bases). The CDR3 runs to 15 residues. V lost 3 bases, J lost 1 base, and 12 bases lay in between. CDR1 KGHSH and CDR2 LQKENI come from the germline V gene. CDR3 sequence: CASSPQMDRNTEAFF. DNA for the CDR3: TGTGCCAGCTCACCCCAGATGGACAGGAACACTGAAGCTTTCTTT. The entire variable domain, with the rest obtained from reference TRBV18 and TRBJ1-1, is as follows: NAGVMQNPRHLVRRRGQEARLRCSPMKGHSHVYWYRQLPEEGLKFMVYLQKENIIDESGMPKERFSAEFPKEGPSILRIQQVVRGDSAAYFCASSPQMDRNTEAFFGQGTRLTVV.

V gene TRBV4-1 combines with J gene TRBJ2-7; 15 positions agree with TRBD2. Trimming at V came to 1 base and at J to 6 bases, leaving 10 bases not matched to a gene. Germline CDR1 is MGHRA and CDR2 is YSYEKL. The CDR3 totals 18 residues. The DNA of the CDR3 is TGCGCCAGCAGCCAAGGAGCGGGACTAGCGGGAGGTATTGTCGAGCAGTACTTC. This translates into CASSQGAGLAGGIVEQYF.

This chain joins TRBV6-5 and TRBJ1-1; 7 bases map to TRBD1. Germline CDR1 is MNHEY and CDR2 is SVGAGI. Trimming cost V 4 bases and J 4 bases; bases outside gene matches: 3. The CDR3 spans 13 residues. The CDR3 region has the DNA TGTGCCAGCAGTTGGCAGGGGGGCACTGAAGCTTTCTTT. Translation gives CASSWQGGTEAFF.

The rearrangement uses TRBV28 and TRBJ2-2; the D gene is possibly TRBD2 (6 bases). Germline CDR1 and CDR2: MDHEN and SYDVKM. Trimming left V 6 bases short and J 5 bases short, with 16 bases between. The CDR3 has 15 amino acids. DNA for the CDR3: TGTGCCAGCAGCGACGGGACTGATCAAACCGGGGAGCTGTTTTTT. Amino acids: CASSDGTDQTGELFF.

The sample holds one count of this clone. The chain has TRBV18 and TRBJ2-1, with D possibly being TRBD2 (5 bases). Germline loops: CDR1 KGHSH, CDR2 LQKENI. This CDR3 has 15 amino acids. The V end lost 0 bases, the J end lost 0 bases, and 6 bases lay between the germline ends. CDR3 loop: CASSPPGASYNEQFF. CDR3 DNA: TGTGCCAGCTCACCACCGGGAGCCTCCTACAATGAGCAGTTCTTC.

This clone has more than one count but fewer than ten. This chain uses TRBV2 with TRBJ1-1; the D gene is possibly TRBD1 (5 bases). Trimming left V 4 bases short and J 6 bases short, with 18 bases between. Germline CDR1 and CDR2: SNHLY and FYNNEI. This CDR3 comprises 15 residues. The CDR3 reads CASSGGRPPVAEAFF. CDR3 nucleotide sequence: TGTGCCAGCAGTGGGGGGAGGCCCCCGGTGGCTGAAGCTTTCTTT.

This clone has only one observation. This sequence joins TRBV6-6 and TRBJ2-7; weak D call: TRBD1 (6 bases). CDR1 and CDR2 from the germline V gene are MNHNY and SVGAGI (reference sequence). The CDR3 covers 15 residues. V lost 5 bases to trimming and J lost 2 bases, with 16 bases between them. The CDR3 region has the DNA TGTGCCAGCAGTCCCTTCGGACAGCTTACCTACGAGCAGTACTTC. It specifies CASSPFGQLTYEQYF.

The chain employs TRBV6-2 or TRBV6-3 and TRBJ1-2; D is unclear. V lost 0 bases to trimming and J lost 5 bases, with 13 bases between them. This CDR3 has 15 amino acids. In germline, CDR1 is MNHEY, CDR2 SVGEGT. Here the CDR3 DNA reads TGTGCCAGCAGTTACTCCGGGGATCTGGGTTATGGCTACACCTTC. Encoded protein: CASSYSGDLGYGYTF.

As regards this clone: Other DNA sequences in this sample translate to the same CDR3. The genes are TRBV7-8 and TRBJ2-2; TRBD1 matches 7 bases. The germline gives CDR1 SGHVS, CDR2 FQNEAQ. There are 14 residues in the CDR3. Trimming cost V 4 bases and J 3 bases; bases outside gene matches: 2. This CDR3 is CASSSGTDTGELFF. The CDR3 DNA reads TGTGCCAGCAGCTCCGGGACAGACACCGGGGAGCTGTTTTTT.

The chain joins TRBV5-3 to TRBJ2-7; possible D gene TRBD1, 6 bases. TRBV5-3 is labeled an ORF, and its function is uncertain. CDR3 size: 12 residues. The CDR3 DNA follows: TGTGCTACGGACAGTTTTTCCTACGAGCAGTACTTC. It specifies CATDSFSYEQYF.

This chain connects TRBV25-1 to TRBJ1-1; perhaps TRBD1 as D (6 bases). The CDR3 extends over 13 amino acids. V lost 5 bases, J lost 1 base, and 8 bases lay in between. Germline values: CDR1 MGHDK, CDR2 SYGVNS. The CDR3 bases are TGTGCCAGCAGTTTACAGGGGAACACTGAAGCTTTCTTT. Translation gives CASSLQGNTEAFF.

This clone was counted a single time. This sample includes further DNA sequences coding for the same CDR3. The chain recombines TRBV14 with TRBJ1-1; D is uncertain. The V gene's germline CDR1 is SGHDN and CDR2 FVKESK. Between the trimmed V and J ends, which lost 4 bases and 2 bases, there was a span of 8 bases. This CDR3 is built from 13 residues. Here the CDR3 DNA reads TGTGCCAGCAGCCGAACAGTAAACACTGAAGCTTTCTTT. Translation gives CASSRTVNTEAFF.

This chain uses TRBV15 with TRBJ2-2; maybe TRBD1 (6 bases). V lost 4 bases and J lost 4, with 13 bases in between. Germline V CDR1 and CDR2: LNHNV, YYDKDF (reference sequence). This CDR3 has 15 amino acids. CDR3 sequence (DNA): TGTGCCACCAGCACCGACAGGAACCCCACCGGGGAGCTGTTTTTT. Translated, it gives CATSTDRNPTGELFF.

The chain recombines TRBV4-3 with TRBJ2-1, with 14 bases identical to TRBD2. V was clipped by 0 bases and J by 6 bases; unmatched bases: 10. The CDR3 is made up of 19 amino acids. The germline CDR1 and CDR2 sequences are LGHNA and YSLEER. CDR3 sequence reads: CASSQDWGTSGSRGNEQFF. The CDR3 DNA is TGCGCCAGCAGCCAAGATTGGGGGACTAGCGGGAGCAGGGGCAATGAGCAGTTCTTC.

J is TRBJ2-1 and V is TRBV5-8; 7 nucleotides align to TRBD1. Germline loops: CDR1 SGHTS, CDR2 YDEGEE. The CDR3 sequence is 17 residues long. The V gene end was trimmed by 0 bases and the J gene end by 2 bases; junction bases not matched to a gene: 8. CDR3 sequence: CASSLGILGGPYNEQFF. The CDR3 coding sequence is TGTGCCAGCAGCTTGGGGATACTAGGGGGCCCCTACAATGAGCAGTTCTTC.